Listed below are T cell receptor beta chains from one sample, sequenced in a study of shared clonotypes between healthy human individuals. Profiled with immunoSEQ multiplex PCR; TCRdb holds only in-frame clones, not every one. The repertoire holds some 500,000 clones, with 90% to 97% as singletons. Sequencing was done on a sample of naive CD4+ T cells sorted from blood. The receptors were sampled from a woman in her thirties in good health. CDR3s include the opening cysteine and the closing phenylalanine or tryptophan. D genes are given only for firm matches. A clone size is listed for some rows: how often the clone was seen (once, few, many), or a class if it is expanded.

clone size: .; J gene: TRBJ2-7; V gene: TRBV28; CDR3 length: 15; D gene: TRBD2; CDR3 DNA: TGTGCCAGCAGTCCCCGGGCTAGCGGGATCTACGAGCAGTACTTC; CDR3 protein: CASSPRASGIYEQYF
clone size: .; J gene: TRBJ1-1; V gene: TRBV2; CDR3 length: 15; D gene: .; CDR3 DNA: TGTGCCAGCAGTGAAGGGACCCCCTTGAACACTGAAGCTTTCTTT; CDR3 protein: CASSEGTPLNTEAFF
clone size: .; J gene: TRBJ2-2; V gene: TRBV19; CDR3 length: 15; D gene: .; CDR3 DNA: TGTGCCAGTCAGAGATATGGCCCTAACACCGGGGAGCTGTTTTTT; CDR3 protein: CASQRYGPNTGELFF
clone size: .; J gene: TRBJ1-5; V gene: TRBV7-6; CDR3 length: 13; D gene: .; CDR3 DNA: TGTGCCAGCAGCCCCGCGGGAGGCCAGCCCCAGCATTTT; CDR3 protein: CASSPAGGQPQHF
clone size: .; J gene: TRBJ1-4; V gene: TRBV28; CDR3 length: 15; D gene: TRBD1; CDR3 DNA: TGTGCCAGCAGCGACCAGGGGGGAACTAATGAAAAACTGTTTTTT; CDR3 protein: CASSDQGGTNEKLFF
clone size: .; J gene: TRBJ2-2; V gene: TRBV5-8; CDR3 length: 19; D gene: TRBD2; CDR3 DNA: TGTGCCAGCAGCTCTGGTTTGGGTAGCGGGATTGTGTACACCGGGGAGCTGTTTTTT; CDR3 protein: CASSSGLGSGIVYTGELFF
clone size: .; J gene: TRBJ2-2; V gene: TRBV27; CDR3 length: 16; D gene: TRBD1; CDR3 DNA: TGTGCCAGCAGTTTATTAGAGGGACAGGGGTTAAGGGAGCTGTTTTTT; CDR3 protein: CASSLLEGQGLRELFF
clone size: .; J gene: TRBJ1-2; V gene: TRBV13; CDR3 length: 14; D gene: TRBD1; CDR3 DNA: TGTGCCAGCAGCCTGTTCAGGGGGCCCGGTGGCTACACCTTC; CDR3 protein: CASSLFRGPGGYTF
clone size: .; J gene: TRBJ2-7; V gene: TRBV28; CDR3 length: 14; D gene: .; CDR3 DNA: TGTGCCAGCAGGCCCCAGGGCCTCTCCTACGAGCAGTACTTC; CDR3 protein: CASRPQGLSYEQYF
clone size: .; J gene: TRBJ2-1; V gene: TRBV28; CDR3 length: 16; D gene: TRBD2; CDR3 DNA: TGTGCCAGCAGTTTAGTCTCGCTAGCGGGAAAGTATGAGCAGTTCTTC; CDR3 protein: CASSLVSLAGKYEQFF
clone size: .; J gene: TRBJ2-7; V gene: TRBV19; CDR3 length: 14; D gene: .; CDR3 DNA: TGTGCCAGTAGCGTCGGGGGCGGAACCTACGAGCAGTACTTC; CDR3 protein: CASSVGGGTYEQYF
clone size: .; J gene: TRBJ2-5; V gene: TRBV9; CDR3 length: 15; D gene: .; CDR3 DNA: TGTGCCAGCAGCGTAGGGGGGGCGCTTAGGGAGACCCAGTACTTC; CDR3 protein: CASSVGGALRETQYF
clone size: .; J gene: TRBJ1-5; V gene: TRBV7-8; CDR3 length: 16; D gene: .; CDR3 DNA: TGTGCCAGCAGCTTAGGGACAGATTATAGCAATCAGCCCCAGCATTTT; CDR3 protein: CASSLGTDYSNQPQHF
clone size: few; J gene: TRBJ1-5; V gene: TRBV4-1; CDR3 length: 13; D gene: .; CDR3 DNA: TGCGCCAGCAGTTGGGGGTTGGATCAGCCCCAGCATTTT; CDR3 protein: CASSWGLDQPQHF
clone size: few; J gene: TRBJ2-3; V gene: TRBV5-1; CDR3 length: 12; D gene: .; CDR3 DNA: TGCGCCAGCAGTCTCGACACAGATACGCAGTATTTT; CDR3 protein: CASSLDTDTQYF
clone size: .; J gene: TRBJ1-2; V gene: TRBV28; CDR3 length: 14; D gene: .; CDR3 DNA: TGTGCCAGCAGTTTAAGTGCGGCCAACTATGGCTACACCTTC; CDR3 protein: CASSLSAANYGYTF
clone size: .; J gene: TRBJ2-7; V gene: TRBV5-4; CDR3 length: 17; D gene: .; CDR3 DNA: TGTGCCAGCAGCTCGGACCCCGAAAAAGATTTCTCCTACGAGCAGTACTTC; CDR3 protein: CASSSDPEKDFSYEQYF
clone size: .; J gene: TRBJ2-1; V gene: TRBV6-6; CDR3 length: 15; D gene: TRBD2; CDR3 DNA: TGTGCCAGCAGATCAAGCGGGAGCTCCTACAATGAGCAGTTCTTC; CDR3 protein: CASRSSGSSYNEQFF